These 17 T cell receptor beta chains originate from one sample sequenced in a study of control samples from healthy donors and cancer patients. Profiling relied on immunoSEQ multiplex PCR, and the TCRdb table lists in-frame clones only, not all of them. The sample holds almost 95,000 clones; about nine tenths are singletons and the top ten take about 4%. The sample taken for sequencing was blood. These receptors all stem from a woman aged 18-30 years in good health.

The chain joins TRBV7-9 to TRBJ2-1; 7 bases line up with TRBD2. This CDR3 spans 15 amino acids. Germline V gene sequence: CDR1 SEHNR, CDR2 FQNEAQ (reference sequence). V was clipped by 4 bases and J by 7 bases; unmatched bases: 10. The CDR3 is CASSSRDYLGNEQFF. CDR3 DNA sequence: TGTGCCAGCAGCTCCCGGGACTACCTTGGTAATGAGCAGTTCTTC.

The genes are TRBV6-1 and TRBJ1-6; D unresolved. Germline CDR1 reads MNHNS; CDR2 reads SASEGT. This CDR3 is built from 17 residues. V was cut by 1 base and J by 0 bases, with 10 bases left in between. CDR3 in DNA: TGTGCCAGCAGTGAAGGCGAGGGCTTCTCCTATAATTCACCCCTCCACTTT. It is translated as CASSEGEGFSYNSPLHF.

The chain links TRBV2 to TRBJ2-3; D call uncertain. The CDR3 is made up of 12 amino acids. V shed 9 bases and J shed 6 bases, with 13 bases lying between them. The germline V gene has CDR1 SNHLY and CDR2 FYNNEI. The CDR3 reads CARAFLGDTQYF. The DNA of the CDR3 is TGTGCCAGAGCCTTCCTTGGGGATACGCAGTATTTT.

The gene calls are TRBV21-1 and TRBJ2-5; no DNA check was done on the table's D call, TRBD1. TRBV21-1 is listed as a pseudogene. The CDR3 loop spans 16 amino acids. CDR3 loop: CASSERGPIDQETQYF. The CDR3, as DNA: TGTGCCAGCAGCGAAAGGGGGCCAATAGACCAAGAGACCCAGTACTTC.

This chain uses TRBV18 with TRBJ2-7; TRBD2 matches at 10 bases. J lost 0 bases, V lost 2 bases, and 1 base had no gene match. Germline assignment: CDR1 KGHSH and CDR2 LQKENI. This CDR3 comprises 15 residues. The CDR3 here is CASSPSGGASYEQYF. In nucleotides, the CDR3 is TGTGCCAGCTCACCAAGCGGGGGGGCCTCCTACGAGCAGTACTTC.

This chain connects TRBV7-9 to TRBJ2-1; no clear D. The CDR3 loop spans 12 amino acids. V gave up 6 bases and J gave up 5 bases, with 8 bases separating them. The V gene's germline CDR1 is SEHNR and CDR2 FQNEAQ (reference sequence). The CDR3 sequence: CASRGSHNEQFF. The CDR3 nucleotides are TGTGCCAGCAGGGGTAGCCACAATGAGCAGTTCTTC. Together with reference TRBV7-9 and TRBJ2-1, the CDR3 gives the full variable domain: DTGVSQNPRHKITKRGQNVTFRCDPISEHNRLYWYRQTLGQGPEFLTYFQNEAQLEKSRLLSDRFSAERPKGSFSTLEIQRTEQGDSAMYLCASRGSHNEQFFGPGTRLTVL.

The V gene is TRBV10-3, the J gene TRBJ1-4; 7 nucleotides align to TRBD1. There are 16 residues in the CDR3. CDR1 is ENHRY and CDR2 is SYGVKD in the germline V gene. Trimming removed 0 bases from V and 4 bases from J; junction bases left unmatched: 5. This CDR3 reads CAISESTGLSNEKLFF. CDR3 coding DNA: TGTGCCATCAGTGAGTCGACAGGGCTGAGTAATGAAAAACTGTTTTTT.

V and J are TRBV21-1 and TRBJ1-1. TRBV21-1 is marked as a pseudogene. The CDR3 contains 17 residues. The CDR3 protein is CASSKVSGRGMNTEAFF. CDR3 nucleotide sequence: TGTGCCAGCAGCAAAGTTTCTGGCCGAGGGATGAACACTGAAGCTTTCTTT.

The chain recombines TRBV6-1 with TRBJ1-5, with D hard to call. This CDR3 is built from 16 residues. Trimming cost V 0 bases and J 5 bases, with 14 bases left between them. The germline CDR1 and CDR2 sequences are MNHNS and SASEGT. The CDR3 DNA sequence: TGTGCCAGCAGTGAAGCGCCGGACTTACCTTATCAGCCCCAGCATTTT. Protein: CASSEAPDLPYQPQHF.

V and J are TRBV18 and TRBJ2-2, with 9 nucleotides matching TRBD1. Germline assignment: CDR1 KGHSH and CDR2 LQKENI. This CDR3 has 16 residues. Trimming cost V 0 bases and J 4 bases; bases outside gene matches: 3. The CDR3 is CASSPPGQGPTGELFF. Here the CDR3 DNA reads TGTGCCAGCTCACCACCCGGACAGGGGCCCACCGGGGAGCTGTTTTTT.

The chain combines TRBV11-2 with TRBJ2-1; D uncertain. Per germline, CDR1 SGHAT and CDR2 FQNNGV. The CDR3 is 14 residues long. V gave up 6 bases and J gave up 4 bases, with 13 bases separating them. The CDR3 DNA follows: TGTGCCAGCAGTCGGGCCGGCCAGTACAATGAGCAGTTCTTC. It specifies CASSRAGQYNEQFF.

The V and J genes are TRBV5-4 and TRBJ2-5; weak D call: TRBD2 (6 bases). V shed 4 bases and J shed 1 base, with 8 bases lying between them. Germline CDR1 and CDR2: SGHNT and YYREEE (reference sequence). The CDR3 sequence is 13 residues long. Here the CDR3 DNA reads TGTGCCAGCAGCCGGGAGCTCCAAGAGACCCAGTACTTC. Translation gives CASSRELQETQYF. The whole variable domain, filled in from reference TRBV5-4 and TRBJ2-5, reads ETGVTQSPTHLIKTRGQQVTLRCSSQSGHNTVSWYQQALGQGPQFIFQYYREEENGRGNFPPRFSGLQFPNYSSELNVNALELDDSALYLCASSRELQETQYFGPGTRLLVL.

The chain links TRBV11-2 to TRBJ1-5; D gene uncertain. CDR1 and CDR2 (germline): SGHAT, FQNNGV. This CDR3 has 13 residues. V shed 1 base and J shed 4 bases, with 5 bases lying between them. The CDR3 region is CASSLASNQPQHF. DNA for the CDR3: TGTGCCAGCAGCTTAGCCTCGAATCAGCCCCAGCATTTT.

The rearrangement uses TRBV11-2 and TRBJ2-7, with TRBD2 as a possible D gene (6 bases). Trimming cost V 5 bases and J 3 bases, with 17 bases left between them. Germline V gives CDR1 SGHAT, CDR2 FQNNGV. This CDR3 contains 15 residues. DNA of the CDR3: TGTGCCAGCAGCACCTGGGTTGGGGGAGGCTACGAGCAGTACTTC. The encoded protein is CASSTWVGGGYEQYF.

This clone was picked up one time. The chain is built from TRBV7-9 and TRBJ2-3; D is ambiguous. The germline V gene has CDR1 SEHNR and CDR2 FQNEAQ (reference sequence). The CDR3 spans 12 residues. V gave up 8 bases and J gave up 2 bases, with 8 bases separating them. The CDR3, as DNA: TGTGCCAGCCGCCTAACCACAGATACGCAGTATTTT. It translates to CASRLTTDTQYF. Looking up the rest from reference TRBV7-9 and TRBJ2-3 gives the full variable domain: DTGVSQNPRHKITKRGQNVTFRCDPISEHNRLYWYRQTLGQGPEFLTYFQNEAQLEKSRLLSDRFSAERPKGSFSTLEIQRTEQGDSAMYLCASRLTTDTQYFGPGTRLTVL.

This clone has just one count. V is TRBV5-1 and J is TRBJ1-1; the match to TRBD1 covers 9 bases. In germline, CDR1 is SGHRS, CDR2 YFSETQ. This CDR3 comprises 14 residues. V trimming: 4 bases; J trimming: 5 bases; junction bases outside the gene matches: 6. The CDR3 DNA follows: TGCGCCAGCAGCAAGGGACAGGGACTAACTGAAGCTTTCTTT. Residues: CASSKGQGLTEAFF.

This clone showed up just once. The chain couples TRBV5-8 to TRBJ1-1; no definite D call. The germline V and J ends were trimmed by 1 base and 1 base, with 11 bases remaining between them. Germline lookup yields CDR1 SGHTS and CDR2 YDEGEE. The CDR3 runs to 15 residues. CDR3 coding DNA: TGTGCCAGCAGCTTGCTGACTCCCAGGAACACTGAAGCTTTCTTT. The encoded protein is CASSLLTPRNTEAFF.